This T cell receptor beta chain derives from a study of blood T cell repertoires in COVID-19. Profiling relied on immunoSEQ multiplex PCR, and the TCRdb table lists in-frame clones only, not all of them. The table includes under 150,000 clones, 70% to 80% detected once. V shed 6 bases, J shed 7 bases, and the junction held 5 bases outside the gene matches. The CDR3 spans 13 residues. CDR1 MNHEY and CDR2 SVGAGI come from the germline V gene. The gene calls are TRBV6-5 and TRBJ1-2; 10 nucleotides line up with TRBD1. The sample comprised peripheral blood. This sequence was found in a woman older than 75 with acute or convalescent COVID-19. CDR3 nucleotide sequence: TGTGCCAGCAGCCGGACAGGGGGATTTGGCTACACCTTC. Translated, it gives CASSRTGGFGYTF.